These 4 T cell receptor beta chains came from one sample sequenced in a study of blood T cell repertoires in COVID-19. TCRdb keeps only in-frame clones here, not all; method: immunoSEQ multiplex PCR. Here the sample spans over 75,000 clones, roughly 79% being singletons. Specimen: peripheral blood. These receptors all come from a human donor in a cohort sampled during active COVID-19.

The rearrangement links TRBV5-1 to TRBJ2-5; D is ambiguous. Germline loops: CDR1 SGHRS, CDR2 YFSETQ. V was cut by 0 bases and J by 8 bases, with 8 bases left in between. This CDR3 contains 12 residues. CDR3 protein: CASSLDSSTQYF. CDR3 coding DNA: TGCGCCAGCAGCTTGGACAGTTCCACCCAGTACTTC. The full variable domain, its missing parts supplied by reference TRBV5-1 and TRBJ2-5, is KAGVTQTPRYLIKTRGQQVTLSCSPISGHRSVSWYQQTPGQGLQFLFEYFSETQRNKGNFPGRFSGRQFSNSRSEMNVSTLELGDSALYLCASSLDSSTQYFGPGTRLLVL.

This rearrangement joins TRBV12-3 or TRBV12-4 to TRBJ1-1; D not certain. The CDR3 extends over 12 amino acids. V was cut by 6 bases and J by 1 base, with 6 bases left in between. The CDR3 region is CASSPENTEAFF. The DNA for the CDR3 is TGTGCCAGCAGCCCAGAGAACACTGAAGCTTTCTTT.

This sequence joins TRBV10-3 and TRBJ1-1, with a weak D call TRBD1 (6 bases). CDR1 ENHRY and CDR2 SYGVKD come from the germline V gene. Trimming removed 4 bases from V and 6 bases from J, with 9 bases in between. The CDR3 is made up of 12 amino acids. The CDR3 DNA follows: TGTGCCATCAGTGCAGGGGCAGCTGAAGCTTTCTTT. It codes for CAISAGAAEAFF.

This chain uses TRBV6-5 with TRBJ2-5, with unresolved D. Germline CDR1 MNHEY, CDR2 SVGAGI. Between the trimmed V and J ends, which lost 0 bases and 5 bases, there was a span of 10 bases. The CDR3 is 14 residues long. CDR3: CASSYSFLAETQYF. In nucleotides, the CDR3 is TGTGCCAGCAGTTACTCGTTTCTTGCGGAGACCCAGTACTTC.